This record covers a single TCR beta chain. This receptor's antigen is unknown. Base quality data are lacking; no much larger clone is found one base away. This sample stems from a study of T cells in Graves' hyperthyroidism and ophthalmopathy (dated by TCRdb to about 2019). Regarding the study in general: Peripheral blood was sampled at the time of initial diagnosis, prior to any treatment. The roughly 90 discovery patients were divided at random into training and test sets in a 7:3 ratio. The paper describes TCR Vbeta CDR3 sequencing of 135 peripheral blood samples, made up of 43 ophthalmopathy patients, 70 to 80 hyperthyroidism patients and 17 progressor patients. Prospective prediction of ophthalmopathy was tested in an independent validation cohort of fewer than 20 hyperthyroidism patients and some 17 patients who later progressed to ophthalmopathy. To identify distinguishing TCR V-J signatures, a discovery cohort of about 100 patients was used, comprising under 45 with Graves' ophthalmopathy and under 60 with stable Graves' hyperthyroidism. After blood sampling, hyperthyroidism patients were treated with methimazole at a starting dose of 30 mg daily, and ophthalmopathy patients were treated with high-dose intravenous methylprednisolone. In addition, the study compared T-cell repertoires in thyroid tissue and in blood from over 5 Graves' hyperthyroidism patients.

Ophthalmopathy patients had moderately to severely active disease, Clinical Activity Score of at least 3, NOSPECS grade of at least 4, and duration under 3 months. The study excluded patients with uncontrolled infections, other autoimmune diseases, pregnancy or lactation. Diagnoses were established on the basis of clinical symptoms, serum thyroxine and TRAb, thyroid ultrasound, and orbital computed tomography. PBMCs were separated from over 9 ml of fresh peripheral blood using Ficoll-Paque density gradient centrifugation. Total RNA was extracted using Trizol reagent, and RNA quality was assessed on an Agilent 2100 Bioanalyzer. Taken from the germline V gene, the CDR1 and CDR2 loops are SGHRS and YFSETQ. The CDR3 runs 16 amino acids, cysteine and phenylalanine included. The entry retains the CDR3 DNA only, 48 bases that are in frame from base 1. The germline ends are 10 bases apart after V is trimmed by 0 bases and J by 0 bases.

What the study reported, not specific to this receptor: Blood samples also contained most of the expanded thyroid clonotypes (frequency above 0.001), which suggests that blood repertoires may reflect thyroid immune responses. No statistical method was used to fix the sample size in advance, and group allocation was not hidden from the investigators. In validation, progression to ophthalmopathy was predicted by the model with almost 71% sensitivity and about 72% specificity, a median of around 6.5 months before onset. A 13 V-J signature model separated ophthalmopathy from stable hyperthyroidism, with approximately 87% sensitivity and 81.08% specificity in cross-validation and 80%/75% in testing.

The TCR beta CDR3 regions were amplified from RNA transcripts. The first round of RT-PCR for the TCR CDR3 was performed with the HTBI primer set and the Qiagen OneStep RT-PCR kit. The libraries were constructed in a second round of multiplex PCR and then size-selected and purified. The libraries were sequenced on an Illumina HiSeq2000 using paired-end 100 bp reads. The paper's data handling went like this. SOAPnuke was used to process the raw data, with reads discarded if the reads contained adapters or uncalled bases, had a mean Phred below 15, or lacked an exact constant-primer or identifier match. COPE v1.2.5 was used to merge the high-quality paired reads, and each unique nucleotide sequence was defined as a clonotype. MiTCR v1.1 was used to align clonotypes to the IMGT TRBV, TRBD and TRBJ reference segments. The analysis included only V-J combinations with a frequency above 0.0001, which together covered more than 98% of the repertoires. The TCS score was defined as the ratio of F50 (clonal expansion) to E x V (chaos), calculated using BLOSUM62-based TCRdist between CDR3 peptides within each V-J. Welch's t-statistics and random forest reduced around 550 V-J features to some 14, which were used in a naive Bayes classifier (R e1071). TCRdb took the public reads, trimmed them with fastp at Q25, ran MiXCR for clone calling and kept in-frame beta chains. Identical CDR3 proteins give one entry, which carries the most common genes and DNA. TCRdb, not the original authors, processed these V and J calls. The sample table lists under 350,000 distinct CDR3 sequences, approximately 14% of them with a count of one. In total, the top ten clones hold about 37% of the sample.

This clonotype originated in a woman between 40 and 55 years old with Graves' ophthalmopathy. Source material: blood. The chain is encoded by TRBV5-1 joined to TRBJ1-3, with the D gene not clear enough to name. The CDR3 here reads CASSLGVSSSGNTIYF. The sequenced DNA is TGCGCCAGCAGCTTGGGAGTCAGTAGCTCTGGAAACACCATATATTTT.